This TCR beta chain originates from a study of regulatory T cells in long-lasting Graves disease. The CDR3 covers 14 residues. Germline trimming cut 3 bases from V and 8 bases from J; bases unmatched to any gene: 4. Per the germline V gene, CDR1 is MDHEN and CDR2 is SYDVKM. At least ten counts were recorded for this clonotype. Through Arm-PCR of CDR3 regions and iRepertoire HTBI primers, TCR beta libraries were built. TCRdb reprocessed the multiplex PCR reads with MiXCR, giving one entry per CDR3 protein. The table shows roughly 420,000 distinct CDR3 sequences, with about a sixth occurring only once. Time point reported: newly diagnosed GD, antithyroid drugs for less than 3 months. The TCR library was prepared using RNA isolated from PBMCs. These data were likewise used in another study, on T cells in Graves' hyperthyroidism and ophthalmopathy. From that report: Thyroid ultrasound and orbital computed tomography, with clinical symptoms and serum thyroxine and TRAb, informed diagnoses.

Here the sequenced sample was peripheral blood mononuclear cells (PBMCs), taken at new diagnosis, from a patient treated with antithyroid drugs. V gene TRBV28 combines with J gene TRBJ2-2, with 9 positions matching TRBD1. This TCR derives from a woman under 30 with Graves disease. CDR3 sequence reads: CASSLGQGRGELFF. As DNA, the CDR3 is TGTGCCAGCAGTTTGGGACAGGGAAGGGGGGAGCTGTTTTTT.